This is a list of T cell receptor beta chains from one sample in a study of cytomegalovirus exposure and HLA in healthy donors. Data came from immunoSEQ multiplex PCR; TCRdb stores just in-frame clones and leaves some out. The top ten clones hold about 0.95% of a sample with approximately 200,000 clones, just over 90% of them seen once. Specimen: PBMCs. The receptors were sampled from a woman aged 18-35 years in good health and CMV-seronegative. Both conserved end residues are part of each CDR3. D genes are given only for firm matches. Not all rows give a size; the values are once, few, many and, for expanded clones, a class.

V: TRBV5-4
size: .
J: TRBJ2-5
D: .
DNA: TGTGCCAGCAGCGCCCGGGACCAAGAGACCCAGTACTTC
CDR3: CASSARDQETQYF

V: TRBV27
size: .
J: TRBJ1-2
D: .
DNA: TGTGCCAGCAGTTCAGGGCCCAGGAGGGACTACACCTTC
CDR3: CASSSGPRRDYTF

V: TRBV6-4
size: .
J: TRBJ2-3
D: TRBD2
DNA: TGTGCCAGCAGTGCGAGCGGGAGCCCAGATACGCAGTATTTT
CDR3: CASSASGSPDTQYF

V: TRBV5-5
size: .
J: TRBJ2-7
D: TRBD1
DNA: TGTGCCAGCAGAAGGACAGGGGGGAGGCTCGAGCAGTACTTC
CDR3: CASRRTGGRLEQYF

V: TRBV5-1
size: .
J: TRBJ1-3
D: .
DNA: TGCGCCAGCAGCCCAGGGGACGGAAACACCATATATTTT
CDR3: CASSPGDGNTIYF

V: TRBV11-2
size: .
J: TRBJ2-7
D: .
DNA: TGTGCCAGCAGCTTAGACCCTATCTCCTACGAGCAGTACTTC
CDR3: CASSLDPISYEQYF

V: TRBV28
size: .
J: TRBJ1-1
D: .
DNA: TGTGCCAGCCTCGCTTCGACTGTGAACACTGAAGCTTTCTTT
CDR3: CASLASTVNTEAFF

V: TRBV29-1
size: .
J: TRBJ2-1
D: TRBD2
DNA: TGCAGCGTCCCGACTAGCGGGGAGTACAATGAGCAGTTCTTC
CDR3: CSVPTSGEYNEQFF

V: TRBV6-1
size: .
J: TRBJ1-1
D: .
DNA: TGTGCCAGCAGTGAACTGACAACGAACACTGAAGCTTTCTTT
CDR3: CASSELTTNTEAFF

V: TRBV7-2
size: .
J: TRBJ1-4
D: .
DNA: TGTGCCAGCAGCAAACACACGAATGAAAAACTGTTTTTT
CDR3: CASSKHTNEKLFF

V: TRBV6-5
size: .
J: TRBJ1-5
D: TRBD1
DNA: TGTGCCAGCAGAAGGACAGGGGATCAGCCCCAGCATTTT
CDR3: CASRRTGDQPQHF

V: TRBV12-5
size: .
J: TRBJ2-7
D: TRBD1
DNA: TGTGCTAGTGGTTTGGTATGGGACAGGGGGTCCTACGAGCAGTACTTC
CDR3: CASGLVWDRGSYEQYF

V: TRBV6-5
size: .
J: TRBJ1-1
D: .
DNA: TGTGCCAGCAGTCCCCGAGCCGGGGGAAATACTGAAGCTTTCTTT
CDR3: CASSPRAGGNTEAFF

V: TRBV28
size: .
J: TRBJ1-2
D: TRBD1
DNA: TGTGCCAGCAGTTTCGGGACAGGGGGTCGCGGCTACACCTTC
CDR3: CASSFGTGGRGYTF

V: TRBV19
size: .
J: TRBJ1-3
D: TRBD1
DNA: TGTGCCAGTAGCCTGATACAGGGGGCGTCGGGAAACACCATATATTTT
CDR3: CASSLIQGASGNTIYF

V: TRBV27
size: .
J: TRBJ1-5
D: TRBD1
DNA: TGTGCCAGCAGTCCCCTCGACAGGGCTGATCAGCCCCAGCATTTT
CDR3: CASSPLDRADQPQHF

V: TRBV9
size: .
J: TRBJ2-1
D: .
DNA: TGTGCCAGCAGCGTAGAGGAGGGCCAGGATGAGCAGTTCTTC
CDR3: CASSVEEGQDEQFF

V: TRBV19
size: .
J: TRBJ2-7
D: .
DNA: TGTGCCAGTAGCGTGGGGGCCGCCTACGAGCAGTACTTC
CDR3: CASSVGAAYEQYF

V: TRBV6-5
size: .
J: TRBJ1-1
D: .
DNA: TGTGCCAGCAGCCCCCGGGGTCTGGAAGCTTTCTTT
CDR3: CASSPRGLEAFF

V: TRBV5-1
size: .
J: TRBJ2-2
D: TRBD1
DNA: TGCGCCAGCAGTAGCCGACAGGGGAACACCGGGGAGCTGTTTTTT
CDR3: CASSSRQGNTGELFF

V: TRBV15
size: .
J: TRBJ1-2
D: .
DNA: TGTGCCACCAGCAGAGATCGGGAGGACAGCTATGGCTACACCTTC
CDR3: CATSRDREDSYGYTF

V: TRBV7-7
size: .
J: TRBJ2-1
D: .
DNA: TGTGCTAGCAGCTTAGGCCGAGCCTACAATGAGCAGTTCTTC
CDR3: CASSLGRAYNEQFF

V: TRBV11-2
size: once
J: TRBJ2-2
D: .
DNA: TGTGCCAGCAGCTTAGGGGGCGGTAGCGGCCTCACCGGGGAGCTGTTTTTT
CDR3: CASSLGGGSGLTGELFF

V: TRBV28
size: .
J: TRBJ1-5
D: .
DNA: TGTGCCAGCACCGGACAGATTAGCAATCAGCCCCAGCATTTT
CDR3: CASTGQISNQPQHF

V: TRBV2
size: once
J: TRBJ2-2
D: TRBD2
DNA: TGTGCCAGCACCCGGGGCGGGAGGAACACCGGGGAGCTGTTTTTT
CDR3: CASTRGGRNTGELFF

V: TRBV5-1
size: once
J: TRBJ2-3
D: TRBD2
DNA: TGCGCCAGCAGCTTTGACGGGAGGGCCCCAGATACGCAGTATTTT
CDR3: CASSFDGRAPDTQYF

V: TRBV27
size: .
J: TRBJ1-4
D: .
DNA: TGTGCCAGCAAATTCCGCGGGAAAAATGAAAAACTGTTTTTT
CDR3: CASKFRGKNEKLFF

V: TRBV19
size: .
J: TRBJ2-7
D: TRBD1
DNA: TGTGCCAGTAGTATTCTAACAGGGGGCGAGCAGTACTTC
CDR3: CASSILTGGEQYF

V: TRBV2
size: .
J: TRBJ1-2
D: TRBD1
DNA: TGTGCCAGCAGTGTCCAGGGGGAGGGCTACACCTTC
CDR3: CASSVQGEGYTF

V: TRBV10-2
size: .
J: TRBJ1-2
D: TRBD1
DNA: TGCGCCAGCAGTTCAGACAGGGACCCCTATGGCTACACCTTC
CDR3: CASSSDRDPYGYTF

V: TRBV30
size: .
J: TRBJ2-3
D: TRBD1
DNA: TGTGCCTGGAGTACGGACAGGGGCAAGACAGATACGCAGTATTTT
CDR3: CAWSTDRGKTDTQYF

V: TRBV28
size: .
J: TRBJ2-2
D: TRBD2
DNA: TGTGCCAGCAGTTGGGGGGGACCTAGCCTTATAAACACCGGGGAGCTGTTTTTT
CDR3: CASSWGGPSLINTGELFF

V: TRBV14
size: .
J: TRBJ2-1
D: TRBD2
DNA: TGTGCCAGCAGCCACCGGTTACTAGCGGGAAGTCGCAATGAGCAGTTCTTC
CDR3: CASSHRLLAGSRNEQFF

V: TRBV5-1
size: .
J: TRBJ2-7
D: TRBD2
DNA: TGCGCCAGCAGCCCTGCAAGACTAGCGGGAGTCGGATCCTACGAGCAGTACTTC
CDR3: CASSPARLAGVGSYEQYF

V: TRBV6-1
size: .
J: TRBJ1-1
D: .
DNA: TGTGCCAGCAGTGAAGCTAGCGGGGAGACTGAAGCTTTCTTT
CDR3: CASSEASGETEAFF

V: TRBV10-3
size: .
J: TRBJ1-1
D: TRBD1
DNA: TGTGCCATCAGCACAGGGGGAAACACTGAAGCTTTCTTT
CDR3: CAISTGGNTEAFF

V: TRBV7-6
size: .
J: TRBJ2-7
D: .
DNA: TGTGCCAGCAGCTCGGGGACTGCAGGGTCGATGAGCTACGAGCAGTACTTC
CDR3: CASSSGTAGSMSYEQYF

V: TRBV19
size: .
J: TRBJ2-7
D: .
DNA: TGTGCCAGTAGTACACAAACCTACGAGCAGTACTTC
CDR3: CASSTQTYEQYF

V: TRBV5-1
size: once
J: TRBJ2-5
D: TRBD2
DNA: TGCGCCAGCAGCTTGCTTAATAGCGGGAGGGCTCAAGAGACCCAGTACTTC
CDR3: CASSLLNSGRAQETQYF

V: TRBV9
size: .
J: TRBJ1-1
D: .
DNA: TGTGCCAGCAGCACCAGCGGTTGGGGGCGCCGGGACACTGAAGCTTTCTTT
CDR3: CASSTSGWGRRDTEAFF

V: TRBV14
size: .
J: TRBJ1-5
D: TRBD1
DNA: TGTGCCAGCAGCCAAGGGCTGACAGGGGGGGGCAATCAGCCCCAGCATTTT
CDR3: CASSQGLTGGGNQPQHF

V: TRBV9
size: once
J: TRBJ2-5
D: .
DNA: TGTGCCAGCAGCGTAGACTCTAGGTCCCATCAAGAGACCCAGTACTTC
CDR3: CASSVDSRSHQETQYF

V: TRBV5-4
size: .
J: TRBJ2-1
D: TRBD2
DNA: TGTGCCAGCAGCCTCAGCGGGAGTTTTCCCGATGAGCAGTTCTTC
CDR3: CASSLSGSFPDEQFF

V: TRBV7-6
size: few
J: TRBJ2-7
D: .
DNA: TGTGCCAGCAGCCGAGACAGTGCCTACGAGCAGTACTTC
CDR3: CASSRDSAYEQYF

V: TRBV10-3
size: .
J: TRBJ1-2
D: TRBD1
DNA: TGTGCCTCAAATCATCAGGGGGACCTAGCTAACTATGGCTACACCTTC
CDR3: CASNHQGDLANYGYTF